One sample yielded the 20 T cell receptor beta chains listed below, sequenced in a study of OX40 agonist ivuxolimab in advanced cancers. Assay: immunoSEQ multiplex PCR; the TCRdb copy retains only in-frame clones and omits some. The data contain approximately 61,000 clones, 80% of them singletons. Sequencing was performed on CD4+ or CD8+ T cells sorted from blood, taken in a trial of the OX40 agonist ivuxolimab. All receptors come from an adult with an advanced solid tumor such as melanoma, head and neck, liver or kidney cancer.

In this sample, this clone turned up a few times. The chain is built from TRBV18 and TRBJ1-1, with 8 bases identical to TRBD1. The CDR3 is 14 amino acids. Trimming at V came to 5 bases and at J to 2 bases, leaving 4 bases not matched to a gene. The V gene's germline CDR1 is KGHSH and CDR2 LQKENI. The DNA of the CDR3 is TGTGCCAGCTCAAGACAGGGGTTTAACACTGAAGCTTTCTTT. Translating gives CASSRQGFNTEAFF.

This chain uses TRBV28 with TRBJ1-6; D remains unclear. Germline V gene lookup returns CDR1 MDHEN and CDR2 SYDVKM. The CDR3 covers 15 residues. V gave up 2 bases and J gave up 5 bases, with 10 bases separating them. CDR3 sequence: CASSLPNRNNSPLHF. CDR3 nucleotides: TGTGCCAGCAGTTTACCGAACCGTAATAATTCACCCCTCCACTTT.

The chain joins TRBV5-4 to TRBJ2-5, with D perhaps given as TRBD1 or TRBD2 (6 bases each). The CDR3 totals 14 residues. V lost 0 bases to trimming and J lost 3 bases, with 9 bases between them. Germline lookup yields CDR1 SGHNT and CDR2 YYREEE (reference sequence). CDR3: CASSLAGAEETQYF. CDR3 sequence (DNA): TGTGCCAGCAGCTTGGCGGGGGCGGAAGAGACCCAGTACTTC.

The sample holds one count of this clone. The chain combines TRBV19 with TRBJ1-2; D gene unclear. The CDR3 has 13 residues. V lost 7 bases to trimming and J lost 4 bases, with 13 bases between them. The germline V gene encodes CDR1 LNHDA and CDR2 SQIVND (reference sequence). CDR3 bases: TGTGCCAGTACTCCCGGGAATCCCTATGGCTACACCTTC. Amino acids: CASTPGNPYGYTF.

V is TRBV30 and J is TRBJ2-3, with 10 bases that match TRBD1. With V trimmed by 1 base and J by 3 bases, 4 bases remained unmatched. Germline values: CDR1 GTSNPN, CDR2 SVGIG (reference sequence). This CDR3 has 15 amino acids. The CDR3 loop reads CAWSGGTGATDTQYF. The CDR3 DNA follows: TGTGCCTGGAGTGGAGGGACAGGGGCAACAGATACGCAGTATTTT.

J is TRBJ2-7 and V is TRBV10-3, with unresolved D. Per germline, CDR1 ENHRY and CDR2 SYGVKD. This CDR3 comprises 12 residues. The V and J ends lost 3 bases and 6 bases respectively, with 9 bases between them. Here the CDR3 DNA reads TGTGCCATCAGTGACCTCCGTAGCGAGCAGTACTTC. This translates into CAISDLRSEQYF.

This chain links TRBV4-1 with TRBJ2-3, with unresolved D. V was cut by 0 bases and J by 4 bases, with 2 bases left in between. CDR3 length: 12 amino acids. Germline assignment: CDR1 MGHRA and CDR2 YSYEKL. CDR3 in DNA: TGCGCCAGCAGCCAAGAAGCAGATACGCAGTATTTT. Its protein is CASSQEADTQYF.

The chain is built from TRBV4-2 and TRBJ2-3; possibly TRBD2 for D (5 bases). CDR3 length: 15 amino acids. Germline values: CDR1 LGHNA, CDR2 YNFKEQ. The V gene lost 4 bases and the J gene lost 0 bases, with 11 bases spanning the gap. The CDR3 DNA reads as TGTGCCAGCAGCCTCCGGGGTGAAAGCACAGATACGCAGTATTTT. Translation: CASSLRGESTDTQYF.

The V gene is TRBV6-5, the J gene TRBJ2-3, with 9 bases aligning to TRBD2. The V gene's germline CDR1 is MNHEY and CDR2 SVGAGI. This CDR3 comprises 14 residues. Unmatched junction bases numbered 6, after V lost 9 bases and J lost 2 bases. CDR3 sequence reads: CASAKRGDTDTQYF. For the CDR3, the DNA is TGTGCCAGTGCGAAGCGGGGGGACACAGATACGCAGTATTTT.

CDR3 nucleotide sequence: TGTGCCTGGAGGGGGGATACATTTAGCAATCAGCCCCAGCATTTT. Encoded protein: CAWRGDTFSNQPQHF. The chain recombines TRBV30 with TRBJ1-5; TRBD1 might be the D (5 bases). Trimming took off 3 bases at V and 0 bases at J, with 12 bases between the two ends. Germline assignment: CDR1 GTSNPN and CDR2 SVGIG (reference sequence). The CDR3 sequence is 15 residues long.

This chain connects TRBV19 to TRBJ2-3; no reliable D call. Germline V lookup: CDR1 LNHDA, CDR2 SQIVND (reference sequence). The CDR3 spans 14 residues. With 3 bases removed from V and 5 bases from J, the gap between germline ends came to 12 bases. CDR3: CASSMGMRRDTQYF. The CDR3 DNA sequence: TGTGCCAGTAGTATGGGGATGCGGCGAGATACGCAGTATTTT.

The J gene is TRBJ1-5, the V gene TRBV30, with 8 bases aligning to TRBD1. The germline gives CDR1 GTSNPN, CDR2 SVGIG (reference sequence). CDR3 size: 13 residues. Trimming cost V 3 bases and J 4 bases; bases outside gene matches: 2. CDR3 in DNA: TGTGCCTGGAGGAGGACAGGGAATCAGCCCCAGCATTTT. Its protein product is CAWRRTGNQPQHF.

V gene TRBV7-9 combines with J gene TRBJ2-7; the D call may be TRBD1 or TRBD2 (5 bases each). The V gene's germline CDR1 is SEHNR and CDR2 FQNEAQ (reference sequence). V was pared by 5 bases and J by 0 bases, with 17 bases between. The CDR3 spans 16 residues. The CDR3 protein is CASSPSFGGSSYEQYF. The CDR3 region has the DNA TGTGCCAGCAGCCCCTCTTTTGGGGGTAGCTCCTACGAGCAGTACTTC.

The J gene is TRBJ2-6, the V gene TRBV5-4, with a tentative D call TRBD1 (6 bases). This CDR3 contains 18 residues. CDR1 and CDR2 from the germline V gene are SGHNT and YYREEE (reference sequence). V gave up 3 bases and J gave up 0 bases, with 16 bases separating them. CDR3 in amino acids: CASSSSTGSHSGANVLTF. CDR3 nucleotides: TGTGCCAGCAGCTCATCGACAGGAAGCCACTCTGGGGCCAACGTCCTGACTTTC.

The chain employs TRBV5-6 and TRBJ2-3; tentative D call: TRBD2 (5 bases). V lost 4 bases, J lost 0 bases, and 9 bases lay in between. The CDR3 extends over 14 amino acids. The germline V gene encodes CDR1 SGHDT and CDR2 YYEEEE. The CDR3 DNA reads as TGTGCCAGCAGCCTGCCGGGGAGCACAGATACGCAGTATTTT. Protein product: CASSLPGSTDTQYF.

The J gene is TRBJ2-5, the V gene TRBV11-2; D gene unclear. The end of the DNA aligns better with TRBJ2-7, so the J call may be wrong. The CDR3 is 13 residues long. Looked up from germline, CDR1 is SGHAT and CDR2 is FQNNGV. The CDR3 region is CASSPAWGYEQYF. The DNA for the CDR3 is TGTGCCAGCAGCCCCGCTTGGGGTTACGAGCAGTACTTC.

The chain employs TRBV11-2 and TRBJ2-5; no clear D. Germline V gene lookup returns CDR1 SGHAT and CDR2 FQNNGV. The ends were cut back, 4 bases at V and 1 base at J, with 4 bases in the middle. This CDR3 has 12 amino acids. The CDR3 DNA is TGTGCCAGCAGCTCCTCCCAAGAGACCCAGTACTTC. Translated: CASSSSQETQYF. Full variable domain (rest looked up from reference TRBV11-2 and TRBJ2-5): EAGVAQSPRYKIIEKRQSVAFWCNPISGHATLYWYQQILGQGPKLLIQFQNNGVVDDSQLPKDRFSAERLKGVDSTLKIQPAKLEDSAVYLCASSSSQETQYFGPGTRLLVL.

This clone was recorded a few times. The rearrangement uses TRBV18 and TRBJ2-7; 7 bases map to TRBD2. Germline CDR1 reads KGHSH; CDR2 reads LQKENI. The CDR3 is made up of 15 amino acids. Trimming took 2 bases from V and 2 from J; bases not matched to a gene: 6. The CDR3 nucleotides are TGTGCCAGCTCACCAGGGGAGGGGCTCACCTACGAGCAGTACTTC. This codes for CASSPGEGLTYEQYF.

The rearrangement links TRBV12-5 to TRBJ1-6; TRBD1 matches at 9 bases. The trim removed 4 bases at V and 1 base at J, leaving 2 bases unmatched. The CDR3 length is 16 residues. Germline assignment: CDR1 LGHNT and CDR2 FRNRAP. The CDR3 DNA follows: TGTGCTAGTGGTTCCGGACAGGGGTCCTATAATTCACCCCTCCACTTT. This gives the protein CASGSGQGSYNSPLHF.

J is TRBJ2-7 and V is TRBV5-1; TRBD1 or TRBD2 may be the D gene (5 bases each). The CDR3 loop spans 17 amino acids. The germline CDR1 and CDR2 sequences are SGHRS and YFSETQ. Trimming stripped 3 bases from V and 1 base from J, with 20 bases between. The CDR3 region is CASSWGSPQGRSYEQYF. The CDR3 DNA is TGCGCCAGCAGCTGGGGGTCGCCGCAGGGACGGTCCTACGAGCAGTACTTC.